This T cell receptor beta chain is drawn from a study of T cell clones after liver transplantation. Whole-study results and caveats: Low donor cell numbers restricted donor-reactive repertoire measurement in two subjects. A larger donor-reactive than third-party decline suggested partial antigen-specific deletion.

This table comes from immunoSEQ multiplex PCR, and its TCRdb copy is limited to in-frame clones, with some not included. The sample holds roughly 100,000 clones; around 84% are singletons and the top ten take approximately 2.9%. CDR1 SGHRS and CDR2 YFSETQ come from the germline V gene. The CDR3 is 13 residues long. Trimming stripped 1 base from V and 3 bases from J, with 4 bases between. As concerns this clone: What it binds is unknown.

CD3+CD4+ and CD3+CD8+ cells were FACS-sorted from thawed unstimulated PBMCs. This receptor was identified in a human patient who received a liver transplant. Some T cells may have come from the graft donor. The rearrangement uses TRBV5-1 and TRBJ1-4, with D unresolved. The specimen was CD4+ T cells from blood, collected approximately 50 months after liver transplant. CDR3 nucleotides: TGCGCCAGCAGCTTGAGTGCTAATGAAAAACTGTTTTTT. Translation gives CASSLSANEKLFF.